Listed below are T cell receptor beta chains from one sample, sequenced in a study of blood T cells in healthy people across ages. MiXCR, applied by TCRdb to the 5' RACE reads, yields one record per CDR3 protein. Among under 1,000,000 distinct CDR3 sequences listed, 46% were seen once. The sequenced material came from blood. These receptors came from an elderly man in good health. CDR3s include the opening cysteine and the closing phenylalanine or tryptophan. Fields, in order: J gene, D gene, clone size, V gene, CDR3 protein, CDR3 DNA. D genes are given only for firm matches. A row's size may be missing; if present it is once, few, many or a size class.

J gene: TRBJ2-5
D gene: .
clone size: .
V gene: TRBV2
CDR3 protein: CASSELGRKETQYF
CDR3 DNA: TGTGCCAGCAGTGAATTAGGCAGAAAAGAGACCCAGTACTTC

J gene: TRBJ1-1
D gene: .
clone size: few
V gene: TRBV20-1
CDR3 protein: CSATVQLNSAEAFF
CDR3 DNA: TGCAGTGCTACAGTACAGTTGAACAGCGCTGAAGCTTTCTTT

J gene: TRBJ2-7
D gene: TRBD1
clone size: .
V gene: TRBV6-2/TRBV6-3
CDR3 protein: CASKRDRGSPYEQYF
CDR3 DNA: TGTGCCAGCAAACGGGACAGGGGGTCCCCCTACGAGCAGTACTTC

J gene: TRBJ1-1
D gene: .
clone size: .
V gene: TRBV29-1
CDR3 protein: CSVIVGRGSNTEAFF
CDR3 DNA: TGCAGCGTCATCGTGGGTCGGGGGTCGAACACTGAAGCTTTCTTT

J gene: TRBJ2-7
D gene: .
clone size: .
V gene: TRBV7-8
CDR3 protein: CASRALSGYEQYF
CDR3 DNA: TGTGCCAGCAGGGCGCTTAGCGGCTACGAGCAGTACTTC

J gene: TRBJ2-7
D gene: .
clone size: .
V gene: TRBV28
CDR3 protein: CDSSSNRDRPYEQYF
CDR3 DNA: TGTGACAGCAGTTCAAACAGGGATCGTCCCTACGAGCAGTACTTC

J gene: TRBJ2-3
D gene: .
clone size: .
V gene: TRBV20-1
CDR3 protein: CSAPGSTDTQYF
CDR3 DNA: TGCAGTGCACCGGGGAGCACAGATACGCAGTATTTT

J gene: TRBJ2-7
D gene: TRBD2
clone size: .
V gene: TRBV6-6
CDR3 protein: CASGPGLAGPSEQYF
CDR3 DNA: TGTGCCAGCGGGCCGGGACTAGCGGGACCTAGCGAGCAGTACTTC

J gene: TRBJ1-4
D gene: .
clone size: few
V gene: TRBV10-1
CDR3 protein: CASSESPGGKLFF
CDR3 DNA: TGCGCCAGCAGTGAGTCGCCCGGAGGAAAACTGTTTTTT

J gene: TRBJ2-7
D gene: .
clone size: .
V gene: TRBV27
CDR3 protein: CASRTGSSYNEQYF
CDR3 DNA: TGTGCCAGCAGAACAGGGAGCTCCTACAATGAGCAGTACTTC

J gene: TRBJ2-7
D gene: TRBD1
clone size: many
V gene: TRBV20-1
CDR3 protein: CSARTGKLYEQYF
CDR3 DNA: TGCAGTGCCAGGACAGGGAAATTGTACGAGCAGTACTTC

J gene: TRBJ2-5
D gene: .
clone size: few
V gene: TRBV9
CDR3 protein: CASSVEWTAGTQYF
CDR3 DNA: TGTGCCAGCAGCGTAGAATGGACGGCGGGGACCCAGTACTTC

J gene: TRBJ2-2
D gene: .
clone size: .
V gene: TRBV2
CDR3 protein: CANPSRPGELFF
CDR3 DNA: TGTGCCAACCCAAGTCGGCCCGGGGAGCTGTTTTTT

J gene: TRBJ2-7
D gene: .
clone size: few
V gene: TRBV7-2
CDR3 protein: CASSLLASSYEQYF
CDR3 DNA: TGTGCCAGCAGCTTATTAGCGAGTTCCTACGAGCAGTACTTC

J gene: TRBJ2-6
D gene: .
clone size: once
V gene: TRBV6-2/TRBV6-3
CDR3 protein: CASLRERAPGANVLTF
CDR3 DNA: TGTGCCAGCCTCAGGGAAAGAGCTCCTGGGGCCAACGTCCTGACTTTC